The rows below give T cell receptor beta chains drawn from one sample of a study of OX40 agonist ivuxolimab in advanced cancers. Generated by immunoSEQ multiplex PCR, the TCRdb table keeps only in-frame clones and is missing some. This sample has 90,000 to 150,000 clones, with 85% to 90% found just once. The sample in question was CD4+ or CD8+ T cells sorted from blood, obtained in a trial of the OX40 agonist ivuxolimab. The receptor set was obtained from an adult with an advanced solid tumor such as melanoma, head and neck, liver or kidney cancer. Both conserved end residues are part of each CDR3. D genes are given only for firm matches. Size is stated for part of the rows, as once, few or many counts, or as a class when the clone is expanded.

cdr3_aa: CASSPTGGLAFSYNEQFF
cdr3_nt: TGTGCCAGCAGCCCGACGGGGGGGTTGGCGTTCTCCTACAATGAGCAGTTCTTC
clone_size: -
d_call: TRBD2
j_call: TRBJ2-1
v_call: TRBV7-9

cdr3_aa: CASREQGLAKNIQYF
cdr3_nt: TGTGCCAGCAGGGAACAGGGGCTAGCCAAAAACATTCAGTACTTC
clone_size: -
d_call: TRBD1
j_call: TRBJ2-4
v_call: TRBV11-2

cdr3_aa: CASSSGLTGETQYF
cdr3_nt: TGTGCCAGCAGTTCGGGACTCACGGGAGAGACCCAGTACTTC
clone_size: once
d_call: -
j_call: TRBJ2-5
v_call: TRBV27

cdr3_aa: CASSSGTGMEKLFF
cdr3_nt: TGTGCCAGCAGCTCCGGGACAGGGATGGAAAAACTGTTTTTT
clone_size: few
d_call: TRBD1
j_call: TRBJ1-4
v_call: TRBV7-6

cdr3_aa: CASSLSGYSNQPQHF
cdr3_nt: TGTGCCAGCAGCTTGTCAGGGTACAGCAATCAGCCCCAGCATTTT
clone_size: -
d_call: -
j_call: TRBJ1-5
v_call: TRBV5-6

cdr3_aa: CASSFGQNTEAFF
cdr3_nt: TGCGCCAGCAGCTTCGGACAGAACACTGAAGCTTTCTTT
clone_size: -
d_call: -
j_call: TRBJ1-1
v_call: TRBV5-1

cdr3_aa: CASSLGTGVTYEQYF
cdr3_nt: TGTGCCAGCAGTTTAGGGACAGGGGTCACCTACGAGCAGTACTTC
clone_size: -
d_call: TRBD1
j_call: TRBJ2-7
v_call: TRBV28

cdr3_aa: CASQPGFNEKLFF
cdr3_nt: TGCGCCAGTCAGCCGGGGTTTAATGAAAAACTGTTTTTT
clone_size: -
d_call: -
j_call: TRBJ1-4
v_call: TRBV5-1

cdr3_aa: CASSLMAPGQGGGYTF
cdr3_nt: TGTGCCAGCAGCTTAATGGCCCCGGGACAGGGAGGGGGCTACACCTTC
clone_size: -
d_call: TRBD1
j_call: TRBJ1-2
v_call: TRBV7-8

cdr3_aa: CASSFGSRNEKLFF
cdr3_nt: TGCGCCAGCAGCTTTGGCAGTCGTAATGAAAAACTGTTTTTT
clone_size: -
d_call: -
j_call: TRBJ1-4
v_call: TRBV5-1

cdr3_aa: CASSPTHATVLQPQHF
cdr3_nt: TGCGCCAGCAGCCCCACTCATGCTACAGTTCTACAGCCCCAGCATTTT
clone_size: once
d_call: -
j_call: TRBJ1-5
v_call: TRBV4-3

cdr3_aa: CASRGTGSYGYTF
cdr3_nt: TGTGCCAGCAGAGGGACAGGGTCCTATGGCTACACCTTC
clone_size: -
d_call: TRBD1
j_call: TRBJ1-2
v_call: TRBV11-2

cdr3_aa: CATNRFSYEQYF
cdr3_nt: TGTGCCACAAACAGATTCTCCTACGAGCAGTACTTC
clone_size: -
d_call: -
j_call: TRBJ2-7
v_call: TRBV2

cdr3_aa: CASRARRVTYEQYF
cdr3_nt: TGTGCCAGCAGGGCGAGGAGGGTAACCTACGAGCAGTACTTC
clone_size: -
d_call: -
j_call: TRBJ2-7
v_call: TRBV5-6

cdr3_aa: CASSTQGYTGELFF
cdr3_nt: TGTGCCAGCAGCACCCAGGGGTACACCGGGGAGCTGTTTTTT
clone_size: -
d_call: -
j_call: TRBJ2-2
v_call: TRBV5-4

cdr3_aa: CASSVSDLNTQYF
cdr3_nt: TGTGCCAGCAGCGTATCTGATCTTAATACGCAGTATTTT
clone_size: -
d_call: -
j_call: TRBJ2-3
v_call: TRBV9

cdr3_aa: CASSNGQGARQFYEQYF
cdr3_nt: TGTGCCAGCAGCAACGGACAGGGGGCCCGTCAATTTTACGAGCAGTACTTC
clone_size: -
d_call: -
j_call: TRBJ2-7
v_call: TRBV21-1

cdr3_aa: CASSLRGSGELFF
cdr3_nt: TGTGCCAGTAGCCTGAGGGGATCCGGGGAGCTGTTTTTT
clone_size: -
d_call: -
j_call: TRBJ2-2
v_call: TRBV19

cdr3_aa: CASSAPPLGGGYTF
cdr3_nt: TGTGCCAGCAGTGCCCCTCCACTCGGTGGTGGCTACACCTTC
clone_size: -
d_call: -
j_call: TRBJ1-2
v_call: TRBV28

cdr3_aa: CATSANGLGTPLHF
cdr3_nt: TGTGCCACCAGCGCCAACGGCCTCGGTACACCCCTCCACTTT
clone_size: -
d_call: -
j_call: TRBJ1-6
v_call: TRBV2

cdr3_aa: CASRRDSEQETQYF
cdr3_nt: TGTGCCAGTAGACGGGACAGCGAACAAGAGACCCAGTACTTC
clone_size: -
d_call: TRBD1
j_call: TRBJ2-5
v_call: TRBV19

cdr3_aa: CASRATGQGSYEQYF
cdr3_nt: TGTGCCAGCCGAGCGACGGGACAGGGCTCCTACGAGCAGTACTTC
clone_size: -
d_call: TRBD1
j_call: TRBJ2-7
v_call: TRBV18

cdr3_aa: CASSSGTGGNQPQHF
cdr3_nt: TGTGCCAGCAGCTCCGGGACAGGGGGGAATCAGCCCCAGCATTTT
clone_size: -
d_call: TRBD1
j_call: TRBJ1-5
v_call: TRBV25-1

cdr3_aa: CASSVAQLAGSEQYF
cdr3_nt: TGTGCCAGCAGCGTAGCTCAACTAGCGGGGAGTGAGCAGTACTTC
clone_size: -
d_call: TRBD2
j_call: TRBJ2-7
v_call: TRBV9

cdr3_aa: CASRHLITRVHGTDTQYF
cdr3_nt: TGTGCCAGCAGACATTTGATTACGAGGGTTCATGGGACAGATACGCAGTATTTT
clone_size: -
d_call: -
j_call: TRBJ2-3
v_call: TRBV28

cdr3_aa: CASSLVGTGRGMNTEAFF
cdr3_nt: TGTGCCAGCAGCTTAGTGGGAACTGGGAGGGGAATGAACACTGAAGCTTTCTTT
clone_size: -
d_call: -
j_call: TRBJ1-1
v_call: TRBV7-6

cdr3_aa: CASSPSRGTYEQYF
cdr3_nt: TGTGCCAGCAGCCCATCTCGAGGGACCTACGAGCAGTACTTC
clone_size: -
d_call: -
j_call: TRBJ2-7
v_call: TRBV11-3

cdr3_aa: CASYSGTPNSPLHF
cdr3_nt: TGTGCCAGTTACTCCGGGACGCCGAATTCACCCCTCCACTTT
clone_size: -
d_call: -
j_call: TRBJ1-6
v_call: TRBV19

cdr3_aa: CASSEDGPVGKLFF
cdr3_nt: TGTGCCAGCAGCGAGGACGGCCCCGTGGGAAAACTGTTTTTT
clone_size: -
d_call: -
j_call: TRBJ1-4
v_call: TRBV7-9

cdr3_aa: CASIAGTADYSNQPQHF
cdr3_nt: TGTGCCAGCATCGCCGGGACAGCTGACTATAGCAATCAGCCCCAGCATTTT
clone_size: -
d_call: TRBD1
j_call: TRBJ1-5
v_call: TRBV28

cdr3_aa: CASSLDGPQQYF
cdr3_nt: TGTGCCAGCAGCTTAGACGGACCCCAGCAGTACTTC
clone_size: -
d_call: -
j_call: TRBJ2-7
v_call: TRBV7-9

cdr3_aa: CASSASGGRSNSPLHF
cdr3_nt: TGTGCCAGCAGTGCGTCAGGGGGGCGCAGTAATTCACCCCTCCACTTT
clone_size: -
d_call: TRBD1
j_call: TRBJ1-6
v_call: TRBV25-1

cdr3_aa: CASSPDRGWETQYF
cdr3_nt: TGTGCCAGCAGCCCTGACCGGGGGTGGGAGACCCAGTACTTC
clone_size: -
d_call: -
j_call: TRBJ2-5
v_call: TRBV7-2

cdr3_aa: CASSSGQGYGYTF
cdr3_nt: TGTGCCAGCAGTTCCGGACAGGGGTATGGCTACACCTTC
clone_size: -
d_call: TRBD1
j_call: TRBJ1-2
v_call: TRBV28

cdr3_aa: CASSTTGLSGANVLTF
cdr3_nt: TGTGCCAGCAGCACGACAGGGCTCTCTGGGGCCAACGTCCTGACTTTC
clone_size: -
d_call: TRBD1
j_call: TRBJ2-6
v_call: TRBV7-8

cdr3_aa: CAWSVGRLGATEAFF
cdr3_nt: TGTGCCTGGAGTGTCGGTAGGCTGGGGGCCACTGAAGCTTTCTTT
clone_size: -
d_call: -
j_call: TRBJ1-1
v_call: TRBV30

cdr3_aa: CASRGLEAGTDTQYF
cdr3_nt: TGTGCCAGCAGGGGCTTGGAAGCAGGCACAGATACGCAGTATTTT
clone_size: -
d_call: -
j_call: TRBJ2-3
v_call: TRBV27

cdr3_aa: CASSKTGIYPYEQYF
cdr3_nt: TGTGCCAGCAGCAAAACAGGGATTTACCCCTACGAGCAGTACTTC
clone_size: -
d_call: -
j_call: TRBJ2-7
v_call: TRBV27

cdr3_aa: CASSLNGGGETQYF
cdr3_nt: TGTGCCAGCAGCTTAAACGGGGGCGGGGAGACCCAGTACTTC
clone_size: -
d_call: -
j_call: TRBJ2-5
v_call: TRBV4-2

cdr3_aa: CASSSKGQGWQPQHF
cdr3_nt: TGTGCCAGCAGTTCAAAGGGACAGGGGTGGCAGCCCCAGCATTTT
clone_size: -
d_call: TRBD1
j_call: TRBJ1-5
v_call: TRBV27

cdr3_aa: CASSQDSFGLGETQYF
cdr3_nt: TGCGCCAGCAGCCAAGATAGTTTTGGCTTGGGAGAGACCCAGTACTTC
clone_size: once
d_call: -
j_call: TRBJ2-5
v_call: TRBV4-3

cdr3_aa: CASKRQSVRDGYTF
cdr3_nt: TGTGCCAGCAAACGTCAGTCGGTTCGGGATGGCTACACCTTC
clone_size: -
d_call: -
j_call: TRBJ1-2
v_call: TRBV9

cdr3_aa: CASSPGDYGYTF
cdr3_nt: TGTGCCAGCAGTCCGGGAGACTATGGCTACACCTTC
clone_size: once
d_call: -
j_call: TRBJ1-2
v_call: TRBV25-1

cdr3_aa: CASSEHRGAPGEQYF
cdr3_nt: TGTGCCAGCAGTGAACATCGGGGGGCGCCGGGGGAGCAGTACTTC
clone_size: -
d_call: -
j_call: TRBJ2-7
v_call: TRBV6-1

cdr3_aa: CASRVAGSSYNEQFF
cdr3_nt: TGTGCCAGCAGAGTGGCCGGGAGCTCCTACAATGAGCAGTTCTTC
clone_size: -
d_call: -
j_call: TRBJ2-1
v_call: TRBV25-1

cdr3_aa: CSADRQETQYF
cdr3_nt: TGCAGTGCGGACAGGCAAGAGACCCAGTACTTC
clone_size: -
d_call: TRBD1
j_call: TRBJ2-5
v_call: TRBV20-1

cdr3_aa: CASSPFQGLNEQFF
cdr3_nt: TGTGCCAGCAGCCCCTTCCAGGGACTAAATGAGCAGTTCTTC
clone_size: -
d_call: TRBD2
j_call: TRBJ2-1
v_call: TRBV28

cdr3_aa: CASSVLAGGGETQYF
cdr3_nt: TGTGCCAGTAGTGTCCTAGCGGGGGGAGGTGAGACCCAGTACTTC
clone_size: -
d_call: TRBD2
j_call: TRBJ2-5
v_call: TRBV19

cdr3_aa: CASTFSGGGDTQYF
cdr3_nt: TGTGCCAGCACCTTTAGCGGGGGGGGAGATACGCAGTATTTT
clone_size: -
d_call: TRBD2
j_call: TRBJ2-3
v_call: TRBV6-6

cdr3_aa: CASSSGTGITGELFF
cdr3_nt: TGTGCCAGCAGTTCGGGGACAGGGATCACCGGGGAGCTGTTTTTT
clone_size: -
d_call: TRBD1
j_call: TRBJ2-2
v_call: TRBV6-5

cdr3_aa: CASSPRLAGGGDEQFF
cdr3_nt: TGTGCCAGCTCACCCAGACTAGCGGGAGGCGGGGATGAGCAGTTCTTC
clone_size: -
d_call: TRBD2
j_call: TRBJ2-1
v_call: TRBV18

cdr3_aa: CASSLVPGGPSPNYGYTF
cdr3_nt: TGTGCCAGCAGCTTAGTCCCGGGTGGGCCGTCTCCTAACTATGGCTACACCTTC
clone_size: -
d_call: -
j_call: TRBJ1-2
v_call: TRBV7-2

cdr3_aa: CASSPSTPYEQYF
cdr3_nt: TGCGCCAGCAGCCCATCCACCCCCTACGAGCAGTACTTC
clone_size: -
d_call: -
j_call: TRBJ2-7
v_call: TRBV5-1